This T cell receptor beta chain is from a study of cytomegalovirus exposure and HLA in healthy donors. Notes on the study in general: In an earlier analysis, productive rearrangement rates for most beta V segments clustered near 87% or 30%.

V was clipped by 6 bases and J by 12 bases, with 17 bases between them. Germline V CDR1 and CDR2: GTSNPN, SVGIG (reference sequence). The CDR3 runs to 12 residues. Donors consisted of healthy bone marrow donors. The PCR made use of 60 Vbeta and 13 Jbeta primers. TCRdb's copy holds only in-frame clones and misses some; the assay was immunoSEQ multiplex PCR. Found here are about 140,000 clones, under 85% of them singletons; the top ten hold more than 0.85%. As concerns this clone: Its antigen is currently unknown.

The clonotype originates from a man aged 18 to 35 in good health and CMV-seronegative. The gene calls are TRBV30 and TRBJ1-4, with D tentatively TRBD1 (6 bases). The source material was PBMCs. The CDR3 loop reads CACQLETGELFF. CDR3 nucleotide sequence: TGTGCCTGCCAACTGGAGACAGGTGAACTGTTTTTT.